Listed here is a single T cell receptor (beta chain). This entry comes from a study of cytomegalovirus exposure and HLA in healthy donors. The PCR employed 60 Vbeta primers together with 13 Jbeta primers. The data were produced by immunoSEQ multiplex PCR, yet TCRdb's version contains in-frame clones alone and is incomplete. The table lists roughly 150,000 clones, about 79% of them singletons. V dropped 6 bases and J dropped 5 bases, with 17 bases sitting between them. The length of the CDR3 is 15 residues. CDR1 SGHTA and CDR2 FQGTGA come from the germline V gene. The specimen was PBMCs. The receptor was derived from a male donor in good health and CMV-seronegative. The J gene is TRBJ2-1, the V gene TRBV7-3; possible D gene TRBD1, 5 bases. The CDR3 bases are TGTGCCAGCAGGCTCGGACAATCCTTCCACAATGAGCAGTTCTTC. Translated, it gives CASRLGQSFHNEQFF.